The sequence of this T cell receptor beta chain was determined in a study of cytomegalovirus exposure and HLA in healthy donors. J gave up 3 bases and V 5 bases, and 4 bases lay outside the gene matches. Germline V lookup: CDR1 MNHNY, CDR2 SVGAGI (reference sequence). This CDR3 contains 13 residues. Points from the study as a whole: A likely sequencing artifact accounted for one observed cluster of highly shared sequence variants. In terms of immune exposure information, only CMV serostatus was available.

Comments on this clone: Its specificity is not known.

A multiplex PCR was run with 60 Vbeta primers and 13 Jbeta primers. The assay was immunoSEQ multiplex PCR, and TCRdb's table has in-frame clones only and misses some. Of more than 95,000 clones in the sample, approximately 10% are singletons; the top ten hold approximately 4.4%. This TCR was recovered from a young woman in good health and CMV-seropositive. The chain combines TRBV6-6 with TRBJ2-7; 7 nucleotides line up with TRBD1. Sequenced input: PBMCs. CDR3 residues: CASSGTDYYEQYF. CDR3 nucleotides: TGTGCCAGCAGTGGGACAGACTACTACGAGCAGTACTTC.